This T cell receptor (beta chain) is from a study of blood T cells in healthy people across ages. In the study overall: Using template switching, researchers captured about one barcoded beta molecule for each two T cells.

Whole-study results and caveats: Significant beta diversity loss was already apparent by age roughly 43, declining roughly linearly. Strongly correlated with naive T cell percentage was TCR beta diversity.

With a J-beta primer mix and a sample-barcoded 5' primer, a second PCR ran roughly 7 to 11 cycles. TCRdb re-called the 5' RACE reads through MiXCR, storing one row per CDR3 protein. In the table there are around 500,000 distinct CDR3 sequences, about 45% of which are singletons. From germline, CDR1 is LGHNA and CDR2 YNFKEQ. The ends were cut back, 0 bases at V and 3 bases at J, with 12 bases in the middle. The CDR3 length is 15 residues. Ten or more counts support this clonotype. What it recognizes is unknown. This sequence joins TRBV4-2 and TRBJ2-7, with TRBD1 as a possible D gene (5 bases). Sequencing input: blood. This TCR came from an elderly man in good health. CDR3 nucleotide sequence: TGTGCCAGCAGCCAAGATTTATCTAGGGGCTACGAGCAGTACTTC. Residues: CASSQDLSRGYEQYF.